This TCR beta chain was observed in a study of cytomegalovirus exposure and HLA in healthy donors. Both 60 Vbeta primers and 13 Jbeta primers went into the PCR. The assay was immunoSEQ multiplex PCR, and TCRdb's table has in-frame clones only and misses some. The repertoire has about 130,000 clones, 70% to 80% of them found once; the top ten carry around 3.9%. Donors had nominal health at sampling but likely had unrecorded immune exposures. Trimming left V 5 bases short and J 2 bases short, with 10 bases between. The CDR3 totals 13 residues. The V gene's germline CDR1 is SGHVS and CDR2 FNYEAQ. The V and J genes are TRBV7-6 and TRBJ2-7; D is perhaps TRBD2 (5 bases). This receptor was taken from a man aged 35-49 years in good health and CMV-seronegative. The sequenced material came from PBMCs. CDR3 region: CASSPLGAYEQYF. In DNA, the CDR3 is TGTGCCAGCAGCCCACTCGGGGCCTACGAGCAGTACTTC.